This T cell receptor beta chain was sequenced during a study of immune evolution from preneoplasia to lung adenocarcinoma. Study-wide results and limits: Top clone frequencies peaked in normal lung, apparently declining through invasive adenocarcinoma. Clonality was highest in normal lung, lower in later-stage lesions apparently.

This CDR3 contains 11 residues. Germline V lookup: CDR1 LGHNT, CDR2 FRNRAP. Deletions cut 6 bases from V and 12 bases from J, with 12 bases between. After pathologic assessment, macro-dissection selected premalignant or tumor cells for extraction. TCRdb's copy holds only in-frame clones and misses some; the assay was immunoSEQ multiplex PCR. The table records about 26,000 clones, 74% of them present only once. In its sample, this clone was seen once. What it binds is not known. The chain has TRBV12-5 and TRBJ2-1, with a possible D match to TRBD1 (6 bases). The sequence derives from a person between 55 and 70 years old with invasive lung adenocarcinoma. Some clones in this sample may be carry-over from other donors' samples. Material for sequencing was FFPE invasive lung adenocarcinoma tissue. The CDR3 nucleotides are TGTGCTAGTGGGCAACAGGGCAGGCAGTTCTTC. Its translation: CASGQQGRQFF.